A single TCR beta chain is shown here with its context. In the authors' methods: By means of reference gene primer amplification, nucleated cell counts were estimated. The repertoire was sequenced with immunoSEQ multiplex PCR; TCRdb's copy has only in-frame clones and lacks some. From that table come the V and J calls and clone size; the DNA was used to work out D and trimming. The sample lists tens of thousands of clones; about 80% were seen once. This record belongs to a study of blood T cell repertoires in COVID-19. Study information: T cells, B-cell-depleted T cells, or PBMCs provided the cDNA or gDNA that served as material.

CDR3 length: 17 residues. Germline assignment: CDR1 SGHVS and CDR2 FNYEAQ. J was trimmed by 1 base and V by 0 bases; bases with no gene match: 5. This chain connects TRBV7-6 to TRBJ2-4; 8 positions agree with TRBD1. Sequencing was carried out using peripheral blood. The TCR was taken from a man aged 25 to 45 with COVID-19, enrolled during active disease. Written as DNA, the CDR3 is TGTGCCAGCAGCTTAGCATACAGGGGGTCTGCCAAAAACATTCAGTACTTC. Its translation: CASSLAYRGSAKNIQYF.